These T cell receptor beta chains were read from a single sample in a study of OX40 agonist ivuxolimab in advanced cancers. The assay was immunoSEQ multiplex PCR, and TCRdb's table has in-frame clones only and misses some. Of 52,000 or so clones in the sample, roughly 80% were seen once. This specimen consisted of CD4+ or CD8+ T cells sorted from blood, obtained in a trial of the OX40 agonist ivuxolimab. The receptors originated from an adult with an advanced solid tumor such as melanoma, head and neck, liver or kidney cancer. Each CDR3 is given with its conserved first and last residue. Each record gives: V gene, J gene, clone size, D gene, CDR3 DNA, CDR3 protein. D genes are given only for firm matches. Size is stated for part of the rows, as once, few or many counts, or as a class when the clone is expanded.

TRBV10-3,TRBJ1-6,-,TRBD1,TGTGCCATCAGCGGACAGGGGGCCGATAATTCACCCCTCCACTTT,CAISGQGADNSPLHF
TRBV27,TRBJ2-7,-,TRBD2,TGTGCCAGCTCCCGTGGGCTAGCGGGGGAACTCTACTCCTACGAGCAGTACTTC,CASSRGLAGELYSYEQYF
TRBV6-5,TRBJ1-4,-,-,TGTGCCAGCAGTTACTCCGGGGGCGCAACTAATGAAAAACTGTTTTTT,CASSYSGGATNEKLFF
TRBV10-3,TRBJ1-2,-,TRBD1,TGTGCCGTACGCCCGGGGACAGGGGAAGGTGGCTACACCTTC,CAVRPGTGEGGYTF
TRBV6-1,TRBJ1-2,-,-,TGTGCCAGCAGCGGAGGCCAATGGGACTATGGCTACACCTTC,CASSGGQWDYGYTF
TRBV7-2,TRBJ2-7,-,-,TGTGCCAGCAGCCCGACGGACGGGGGCTCCTACGAGCAGTACTTC,CASSPTDGGSYEQYF
TRBV6-8,TRBJ2-7,-,-,TGTGCCAGCAGTCCGGACGCGACAGTTTTCTACGAGCAGTACTTC,CASSPDATVFYEQYF
TRBV19,TRBJ2-7,-,TRBD2,TGTGCCAGTAGTACTAGCGGGGGGGCCTCCGAGCAGTACTTC,CASSTSGGASEQYF
TRBV11-3,TRBJ2-3,-,TRBD1,TGTGCCAGCAGCTTAGGACAGGGTTTCGCAGATACGCAGTATTTT,CASSLGQGFADTQYF
TRBV9,TRBJ2-2,-,TRBD1,TGTGCCAGCAGCGTCGGACAGGGGTCCACCGGGGAGCTGTTTTTT,CASSVGQGSTGELFF
TRBV10-3,TRBJ2-5,once,TRBD2,TGTGCCATCAGCGGGGGGGAGACCCAGTACTTC,CAISGGETQYF
TRBV28,TRBJ1-5,-,-,TGTGCCAGCGGAGGGAATTTCAATCAGCCCCAGCATTTT,CASGGNFNQPQHF
TRBV19,TRBJ1-5,-,-,TGTGCCAGTAGCTCAGAGCCCTATAGCAATCAGCCCCAGCATTTT,CASSSEPYSNQPQHF
TRBV5-1,TRBJ2-2,-,-,TGCGCCAGCAGCTTGGCTCACGGGTCGAACACCGGGGAGCTGTTTTTT,CASSLAHGSNTGELFF
TRBV28,TRBJ2-3,-,-,TGTGCCAGCAGCCCCTTAGGACCCAGCACAGATACGCAGTATTTT,CASSPLGPSTDTQYF
TRBV10-3,TRBJ2-3,-,TRBD2,TGTGCCATCAGTGAGTCAAGCGGGGGGGAAGTTGGCACAGATACGCAGTATTTT,CAISESSGGEVGTDTQYF
TRBV7-2,TRBJ2-7,-,TRBD1,TGTGCCAGCAGCTTAGTGGGACAGGGTGTCTACGAGCAGTACTTC,CASSLVGQGVYEQYF
TRBV14,TRBJ2-2,-,-,TGTGCCAGCAGCCAAGGCAGGTACACCGGGGAGCTGTTTTTT,CASSQGRYTGELFF
TRBV7-3,TRBJ2-1,-,-,TGTGCCAGCAGCTTTTCAGGGATCGATGAGCAGTTCTTC,CASSFSGIDEQFF
TRBV29-1,TRBJ2-2,-,TRBD2,TGCAGCGTGAGCGGGGTGGGGGGGGCGAACACCGGGGAGCTGTTTTTT,CSVSGVGGANTGELFF
TRBV4-2,TRBJ2-7,-,-,TGTGCCAGCAGCCAAGAGGGGTGGGCCGAGCAGTACTTC,CASSQEGWAEQYF
TRBV14,TRBJ1-3,-,-,TGTGCCAGCAGCCAAGGGCCGCGAAACACCATATATTTT,CASSQGPRNTIYF
TRBV28,TRBJ2-2,few,-,TGTGCCAGCAGTTTATGGGGCAGGACAGCGAACACCGGGGAGCTGTTTTTT,CASSLWGRTANTGELFF
TRBV13,TRBJ2-1,-,-,TGTGCCAGCAGCTCTACAGGGAAACCCTACAATGAGCAGTTCTTC,CASSSTGKPYNEQFF
TRBV7-9,TRBJ1-1,-,-,TGTGCCAGCAGCTTAGCACAGATCAACACTGAAGCTTTCTTT,CASSLAQINTEAFF
TRBV5-1,TRBJ1-1,few,-,TGCGCCAGCAGCTTCTCAGGGAACACTGAAGCTTTCTTT,CASSFSGNTEAFF
TRBV7-2,TRBJ2-5,few,TRBD2,TGTGCCAGCAGCTTTACTAGCGGGTGGGGCGGGGAGACCCAGTACTTC,CASSFTSGWGGETQYF
TRBV10-3,TRBJ2-7,-,TRBD2,TGTGCCATCAGTAGGCGGGGGGCAGGGAGCTCCTACGAGCAGTACTTC,CAISRRGAGSSYEQYF
TRBV28,TRBJ2-2,-,TRBD2,TGTGCCAGCAGTGAGATAGCGGGGGCTAGAACCGGGGAGCTGTTTTTT,CASSEIAGARTGELFF
TRBV20-1,TRBJ2-7,-,-,TGCAGTGCTCAAGGGGGGGTCGAGCAGTACTTC,CSAQGGVEQYF
TRBV11-2,TRBJ2-1,-,-,TGTGCCAGCAGCCCCCAAAGGGCAGGAGGGGTCTTC,CASSPQRAGGVF
TRBV4-2,TRBJ1-1,-,-,TGTGCCAGCAGCCACCCCCGGATCACTGAAGCTTTCTTT,CASSHPRITEAFF
TRBV30,TRBJ1-3,few,-,TGTGCCTGGAGTGTAGAGGGAAACACCATATATTTT,CAWSVEGNTIYF
TRBV5-6,TRBJ2-2,-,TRBD2,TGTGCCAGCAGCCCCCCAGGACTAGCGAGCACCGGGGAGCTGTTTTTT,CASSPPGLASTGELFF
TRBV6-1,TRBJ1-5,once,TRBD1,TGTGCCAGCAGACCGGGACAGGGGATTCAGCCCCAGCATTTT,CASRPGQGIQPQHF
TRBV7-2,TRBJ2-3,-,TRBD2,TGTGCCAGCAGCTTAGCGGGTCGGACTAGCGGCACAGATACGCAGTATTTT,CASSLAGRTSGTDTQYF
TRBV7-8,TRBJ1-3,-,-,TGTGCCAGCAGCTCCTACCGGATCCCCGCTTCTGGAAACACCATATATTTT,CASSSYRIPASGNTIYF
TRBV5-1,TRBJ2-5,-,-,TGCGCCAGCAGCTTGGCCGAGCGAGAGACCCAGTACTTC,CASSLAERETQYF
TRBV25-1,TRBJ1-4,-,TRBD1,TGTGCCAGCGGCGCGCTAGGGGGCGCAGGGGAAAAACTGTTTTTT,CASGALGGAGEKLFF
TRBV11-1,TRBJ2-5,once,-,TGTGCCAGCAGCTTAGCACCCCGGTTGGGGGAGACCCAGTACTTC,CASSLAPRLGETQYF
TRBV7-8,TRBJ1-3,once,-,TGTGCCAGCAGCGCCTACAGGGTTCTAAGCTCTGGAAACACCATATATTTT,CASSAYRVLSSGNTIYF
TRBV4-3,TRBJ2-3,-,-,TGCGCCAGCAGCCAAGATCTCGGGGCGGGCACAGATACGCAGTATTTT,CASSQDLGAGTDTQYF